This TCR beta chain was identified during a study of CD8 T cells in ankylosing spondylitis. Overall study results and limits: Within ankylosing spondylitis blood, a TCR beta motif made up of fewer than ten highly homologous variants appeared to be characteristic. Some of these motif variants have turned up before, in reports on reactive arthritis synovial fluid and blood.

Making the TCR beta libraries involved quantitative 5'-RACE with molecular barcodes. One entry per CDR3 protein, called by TCRdb with MiXCR from the 5' RACE reads. Of more than 400,000 distinct CDR3 sequences in the sample, about 5.4% were seen once. From germline, CDR1 is DFQATT and CDR2 SNEGSKA (reference sequence). The CDR3 runs to 13 residues. This clonotype was counted ten times or more. No antigen is known for it. This sequence joins TRBV20-1 and TRBJ1-2; no firm D call. The sequence derives from a male donor with ankylosing spondylitis. Sequenced: blood, either unsorted or a sorted T cell fraction (not recorded which). The CDR3 DNA follows: TGCAGCGCGCTCCCCCGCCTCGGGTCTGGCTACACCTTC. It translates to CSALPRLGSGYTF.